Listed below are T cell receptor beta chains from one sample, sequenced in a study of blood T cell repertoires in COVID-19. Only in-frame clones appear in the TCRdb table, and some are missing; sequencing was by immunoSEQ multiplex PCR. The data show about half a million clones, with roughly 85% seen just once and 3.2% held by the top ten. The sequencing sample was made of peripheral blood. The receptors stem from a human donor in a cohort sampled during active COVID-19. Both conserved end residues are part of each CDR3. The D gene is left open where the match is weak. Size values are once, few and many counts, or a class for expanded clones, and some rows have none.

D gene: NA; V gene: TRBV24-1; clone size: NA; J gene: TRBJ1-2; CDR3 protein: CATSDRTVNYGYTF; CDR3 DNA: TGTGCCACCAGTGACCGGACAGTTAACTATGGCTACACCTTC
D gene: NA; V gene: TRBV3-1/TRBV3-2; clone size: NA; J gene: TRBJ1-6; CDR3 protein: CASSQGFTGSDSPLHF; CDR3 DNA: TGTGCCAGCAGCCAAGGCTTCACAGGGTCCGATTCACCCCTCCACTTT
D gene: NA; V gene: TRBV25-1; clone size: NA; J gene: TRBJ1-4; CDR3 protein: CASSLTLGGASNEKLFF; CDR3 DNA: TGTGCCAGCAGCTTAACACTGGGGGGGGCTAGTAATGAAAAACTGTTTTTT
D gene: TRBD1; V gene: TRBV27; clone size: NA; J gene: TRBJ1-1; CDR3 protein: CASSKYRGDTEAFF; CDR3 DNA: TGTGCCAGCAGCAAATACAGGGGTGACACTGAAGCTTTCTTT
D gene: NA; V gene: TRBV25-1; clone size: NA; J gene: TRBJ1-1; CDR3 protein: CASSDSKGQNTEAFF; CDR3 DNA: TGTGCCAGCAGTGATTCAAAGGGACAGAACACTGAAGCTTTCTTT
D gene: NA; V gene: TRBV7-6; clone size: NA; J gene: TRBJ2-1; CDR3 protein: CASSPQDNYNEQFF; CDR3 DNA: TGTGCCAGCAGCCCCCAGGACAATTACAATGAGCAGTTCTTC
D gene: TRBD1; V gene: TRBV24-1; clone size: NA; J gene: TRBJ1-2; CDR3 protein: CATSVTGTANGYTF; CDR3 DNA: TGTGCCACCAGTGTCACCGGGACAGCCAACGGCTACACCTTC
D gene: NA; V gene: TRBV30; clone size: NA; J gene: TRBJ2-4; CDR3 protein: CAWSVGLAIPPGDIQYF; CDR3 DNA: TGTGCCTGGAGTGTAGGGCTAGCAATCCCCCCAGGTGACATTCAGTACTTC
D gene: NA; V gene: TRBV28; clone size: NA; J gene: TRBJ2-2; CDR3 protein: CASSLRHRTGELFF; CDR3 DNA: TGTGCCAGCAGTTTAAGACACCGCACCGGGGAGCTGTTTTTT
D gene: NA; V gene: TRBV27; clone size: NA; J gene: TRBJ2-3; CDR3 protein: CASSHMPADTQYF; CDR3 DNA: TGTGCCAGCAGCCATATGCCGGCAGATACGCAGTATTTT
D gene: TRBD1; V gene: TRBV10-1; clone size: NA; J gene: TRBJ2-7; CDR3 protein: CASSESRQGVDGSSYEQYF; CDR3 DNA: TGCGCCAGCAGTGAGTCTAGACAGGGGGTTGACGGGAGCTCCTACGAGCAGTACTTC
D gene: TRBD2; V gene: TRBV5-6; clone size: NA; J gene: TRBJ2-3; CDR3 protein: CASSSEREAGDTQYF; CDR3 DNA: TGTGCCAGCAGCTCCGAGCGGGAGGCCGGAGATACGCAGTATTTT
D gene: TRBD2; V gene: TRBV5-4; clone size: NA; J gene: TRBJ2-1; CDR3 protein: CLQGLASNEQFF; CDR3 DNA: TGTCTGCAGGGACTAGCGTCCAATGAGCAGTTCTTC
D gene: NA; V gene: TRBV30; clone size: NA; J gene: TRBJ2-5; CDR3 protein: CAWSPRTGGETQYF; CDR3 DNA: TGTGCCTGGAGCCCTCGGACTGGGGGGGAGACCCAGTACTTC
D gene: NA; V gene: TRBV7-9; clone size: NA; J gene: TRBJ1-5; CDR3 protein: CASSLEGREPQHF; CDR3 DNA: TGTGCCAGCAGCTTAGAAGGGAGGGAGCCCCAGCATTTT
D gene: TRBD1; V gene: TRBV28; clone size: few; J gene: TRBJ1-5; CDR3 protein: CASSVPQGARNQPQHF; CDR3 DNA: TGTGCCAGCAGTGTACCGCAGGGGGCCCGCAATCAGCCCCAGCATTTT
D gene: TRBD1; V gene: TRBV28; clone size: NA; J gene: TRBJ1-4; CDR3 protein: CASNIGRQGPGEKLFF; CDR3 DNA: TGTGCCAGCAATATTGGTCGACAGGGCCCCGGAGAAAAACTGTTTTTT
D gene: NA; V gene: TRBV6-1; clone size: NA; J gene: TRBJ1-5; CDR3 protein: CASSDYPGGNQPQHF; CDR3 DNA: TGTGCCAGCAGTGATTACCCCGGAGGCAATCAGCCCCAGCATTTT
D gene: NA; V gene: TRBV20-1; clone size: once; J gene: TRBJ1-5; CDR3 protein: CSASGREGLTNQPQHF; CDR3 DNA: TGCAGTGCTAGTGGCAGGGAGGGGTTGACAAATCAGCCCCAGCATTTT
D gene: NA; V gene: TRBV11-2; clone size: NA; J gene: TRBJ2-2; CDR3 protein: CASTREAVTGELFF; CDR3 DNA: TGTGCCAGCACTCGAGAGGCCGTAACCGGGGAGCTGTTTTTT
D gene: NA; V gene: TRBV5-1; clone size: NA; J gene: TRBJ1-1; CDR3 protein: CASSPADNLNTEAFF; CDR3 DNA: TGCGCCAGCAGCCCGGCGGACAACCTAAACACTGAAGCTTTCTTT
D gene: TRBD2; V gene: TRBV2; clone size: NA; J gene: TRBJ2-7; CDR3 protein: CASSSRRSGRVYEQYF; CDR3 DNA: TGTGCCAGCAGTTCCCGCCGTAGCGGGAGGGTCTACGAGCAGTACTTC
D gene: TRBD1; V gene: TRBV3-1/TRBV3-2; clone size: NA; J gene: TRBJ2-2; CDR3 protein: CASSWTGGFTGELFF; CDR3 DNA: TGTGCCAGCAGCTGGACAGGGGGCTTCACCGGGGAGCTGTTTTTT
D gene: NA; V gene: TRBV27; clone size: NA; J gene: TRBJ1-1; CDR3 protein: CASSLMRGWRNTEAFF; CDR3 DNA: TGTGCCAGCAGTTTAATGAGGGGGTGGAGGAACACTGAAGCTTTCTTT
D gene: NA; V gene: TRBV5-1; clone size: few; J gene: TRBJ1-1; CDR3 protein: CASRREGLEAFF; CDR3 DNA: TGCGCCAGCAGGAGGGAGGGCCTTGAAGCTTTCTTT
D gene: NA; V gene: TRBV15; clone size: NA; J gene: TRBJ1-2; CDR3 protein: CATSRGGAGYGYTF; CDR3 DNA: TGTGCCACCAGCAGAGGGGGCGCCGGCTATGGCTACACCTTC
D gene: NA; V gene: TRBV19; clone size: NA; J gene: TRBJ2-5; CDR3 protein: CASSIRATGQETQYF; CDR3 DNA: TGTGCCAGTAGTATTCGCGCGACTGGACAAGAGACCCAGTACTTC
D gene: NA; V gene: TRBV2; clone size: NA; J gene: TRBJ1-5; CDR3 protein: CASSEVQGDNQPQHF; CDR3 DNA: TGTGCCAGCAGTGAAGTACAGGGAGACAATCAGCCCCAGCATTTT
D gene: NA; V gene: TRBV7-8; clone size: NA; J gene: TRBJ2-6; CDR3 protein: CASSLGAGSGANVLTF; CDR3 DNA: TGTGCCAGCAGCTTAGGGGCCGGCTCTGGGGCCAACGTCCTGACTTTC
D gene: TRBD2; V gene: TRBV7-3; clone size: NA; J gene: TRBJ2-1; CDR3 protein: CASSLGLAVNEQFF; CDR3 DNA: TGTGCCAGCAGCTTAGGACTAGCGGTCAATGAGCAGTTCTTC
D gene: NA; V gene: TRBV7-2; clone size: NA; J gene: TRBJ1-5; CDR3 protein: CASSLIGGYSNQPQHF; CDR3 DNA: TGTGCCAGCAGCCTTATTGGGGGGTATAGCAATCAGCCCCAGCATTTT
D gene: NA; V gene: TRBV7-9; clone size: NA; J gene: TRBJ1-2; CDR3 protein: CASSPSGDYGYTF; CDR3 DNA: TGTGCCAGCAGCCCCTCAGGGGACTATGGCTACACCTTC
D gene: NA; V gene: TRBV20-1; clone size: NA; J gene: TRBJ2-3; CDR3 protein: CSASPPLGSGTDTQYF; CDR3 DNA: TGCAGTGCTAGTCCCCCCCTCGGGAGTGGCACAGATACGCAGTATTTT
D gene: TRBD2; V gene: TRBV27; clone size: once; J gene: TRBJ2-7; CDR3 protein: CASSFGTSGGSYEQYF; CDR3 DNA: TGTGCCAGCAGTTTCGGGACTAGCGGGGGATCCTACGAGCAGTACTTC
D gene: TRBD1; V gene: TRBV19; clone size: NA; J gene: TRBJ2-4; CDR3 protein: CATRDQGTGVPVDIQYF; CDR3 DNA: TGTGCCACCCGGGACCAAGGGACAGGGGTCCCGGTTGACATTCAGTACTTC
D gene: TRBD1; V gene: TRBV18; clone size: NA; J gene: TRBJ1-1; CDR3 protein: CASSPSQGADTEAFF; CDR3 DNA: TGTGCCAGCTCACCGTCGCAGGGGGCCGACACTGAAGCTTTCTTT
D gene: TRBD1; V gene: TRBV28; clone size: NA; J gene: TRBJ1-2; CDR3 protein: CASTARTGRAPNYGYTF; CDR3 DNA: TGTGCCAGCACCGCTCGGACAGGGCGTGCCCCAAACTATGGCTACACCTTC
D gene: TRBD1; V gene: TRBV7-2; clone size: few; J gene: TRBJ1-5; CDR3 protein: CASSLGDRGGNQPQHF; CDR3 DNA: TGTGCCAGCAGCTTGGGGGACAGGGGGGGCAATCAGCCCCAGCATTTT
D gene: NA; V gene: TRBV5-8; clone size: once; J gene: TRBJ1-1; CDR3 protein: CASSLQGRKTEAFF; CDR3 DNA: TGTGCCAGCAGCTTGCAGGGGCGGAAAACTGAAGCTTTCTTT
D gene: NA; V gene: TRBV14; clone size: NA; J gene: TRBJ2-7; CDR3 protein: CASSQDLGHFYEQYF; CDR3 DNA: TGTGCCAGCAGCCAAGATCTAGGACACTTCTACGAGCAGTACTTC